The 14 T cell receptor beta chains reported below all come from one sample, sequenced in a study of blood T cell repertoires in COVID-19. The table came from immunoSEQ multiplex PCR; TCRdb's copy has only in-frame clones and leaves some out. The sample has roughly 74,000 clones; around 88% are singletons. The specimen sequenced was peripheral blood. The receptors originated from an elderly woman with active or convalescent COVID-19.

The chain recombines TRBV19 with TRBJ1-2; TRBD1 agrees at 9 bases. The CDR3 extends over 14 amino acids. Germline CDR1 is LNHDA and CDR2 is SQIVND (reference sequence). Trimming took 5 bases from V and 6 from J; bases not matched to a gene: 7. The CDR3: CASSFQDRGNGYTF. The CDR3 region has the DNA TGTGCCAGTAGTTTTCAGGACAGGGGTAATGGCTACACCTTC.

This sequence joins TRBV19 and TRBJ1-2; D not certain. Germline CDR1 LNHDA, CDR2 SQIVND (reference sequence). The CDR3 sequence is 17 residues long. The V and J ends lost 4 bases and 0 bases respectively, with 18 bases between them. In DNA, the CDR3 is TGTGCCAGTAGTACCCCGGTTGGGCAGCGGGCTAACTATGGCTACACCTTC. Its protein is CASSTPVGQRANYGYTF. The variable domain in full, completed from reference TRBV19 and TRBJ1-2, reads DGGITQSPKYLFRKEGQNVTLSCEQNLNHDAMYWYRQDPGQGLRLIYYSQIVNDFQKGDIAEGYSVSREKKESFPLTVTSAQKNPTAFYLCASSTPVGQRANYGYTFGSGTRLTVV.

J is TRBJ2-7 and V is TRBV5-8, with 7 bases aligning to TRBD2. Trimming cost V 1 base and J 5 bases; bases outside gene matches: 9. Germline loops: CDR1 SGHTS, CDR2 YDEGEE. The CDR3 sequence is 15 residues long. CDR3: CASSLRGGVFNEQYF. The CDR3 DNA reads TGTGCCAGCAGCTTGCGCGGGGGTGTCTTCAACGAGCAGTACTTC.

This rearrangement joins TRBV2 to TRBJ2-7, with 8 bases fitting TRBD2. The germline V gene has CDR1 SNHLY and CDR2 FYNNEI. This CDR3 has 14 amino acids. V lost 4 bases, J lost 2 bases, and 4 bases stayed unmatched. The CDR3, as DNA: TGTGCCAGCAGTGGGCCAGCGGGAGCCTACGAGCAGTACTTC. Translation: CASSGPAGAYEQYF.

This chain uses TRBV5-6 with TRBJ1-2; 10 bases align to TRBD1. Germline V lookup: CDR1 SGHDT, CDR2 YYEEEE. V lost 2 bases and J lost 6; bases outside the gene matches: 10. The CDR3 has 16 amino acids. The CDR3 nucleotides are TGTGCCAGCAGCTTCTTACCCCGACAGGGGGCCGATGGCTACACCTTC. Translated: CASSFLPRQGADGYTF.

The chain has TRBV5-5 and TRBJ1-2, with 9 bases identical to TRBD1. CDR3 size: 14 residues. The J segment lost 5 bases and the V segment lost 0 bases, leaving 2 bases of the junction unmatched. Germline CDR1 reads SGHKS; CDR2 reads YYEKEE (reference sequence). The CDR3 spells CASSLDRGLYGYTF. The CDR3 DNA is TGTGCCAGCAGCTTGGACAGGGGGCTGTATGGCTACACCTTC.

This clone was seen more than once but under ten times. The chain links TRBV2 to TRBJ1-5, with D unresolved. Between the trimmed V and J ends, which lost 7 bases and 1 base, there was a span of 17 bases. From germline, CDR1 is SNHLY and CDR2 FYNNEI. This CDR3 spans 16 amino acids. The CDR3 loop reads CASTPRGVRSNQPQHF. As DNA, the CDR3 is TGTGCCAGCACCCCCCGCGGGGTTAGGAGCAATCAGCCCCAGCATTTT.

The rearrangement links TRBV4-3 to TRBJ1-1, with unresolved D. The V gene's germline CDR1 is LGHNA and CDR2 YSLEER. The length of the CDR3 is 14 residues. The V end lost 2 bases, the J end lost 3 bases, and 10 bases lay between the germline ends. CDR3 loop: CASSQFAADTEAFF. In DNA form, the CDR3 reads TGCGCCAGCAGCCAATTCGCCGCAGACACTGAAGCTTTCTTT.

For the CDR3, the DNA is TGCGCCAGCAGTTCTACCTACAATGAGCAGTTCTTC. Its protein is CASSSTYNEQFF. The rearrangement links TRBV5-1 to TRBJ2-1; no firm D call. Germline V gives CDR1 SGHRS, CDR2 YFSETQ. This CDR3 has 12 residues. Trimming shortened V by 5 bases and J by 2 bases, and 5 bases separated the two germline ends.

The V call is TRBV7-9, the J call TRBJ2-5; maybe TRBD2 (5 bases). V was cut by 5 bases and J by 3 bases, with 16 bases left in between. The CDR3 has 15 residues. Germline V gene lookup returns CDR1 SEHNR and CDR2 FQNEAQ (reference sequence). CDR3 coding DNA: TGTGCCAGCAGCCCCTACCCGGTGGAGGAAGAGACCCAGTACTTC. It is translated as CASSPYPVEEETQYF.

The chain recombines TRBV5-6 with TRBJ1-4; D perhaps matches TRBD1 (5 bases). The germline V gene encodes CDR1 SGHDT and CDR2 YYEEEE. With 1 base removed from V and 6 bases from J, the gap between germline ends came to 10 bases. This CDR3 region has 14 residues. CDR3 nucleotide sequence: TGTGCCAGCAGCTTGAGGCAGGGTGATGAAAAACTGTTTTTT. Residues: CASSLRQGDEKLFF.

This CDR3 is CASSYAFRTGETQYF. The CDR3 DNA reads as TGTGCCAGCAGTTATGCCTTTAGGACAGGGGAGACCCAGTACTTC. The rearrangement joins TRBV6-6 to TRBJ2-5; 8 bases are a match to TRBD1. This CDR3 is built from 15 residues. Germline V CDR1 and CDR2: MNHNY, SVGAGI (reference sequence). J was trimmed by 5 bases and V by 3 bases; bases with no gene match: 8.

V gene TRBV7-6 combines with J gene TRBJ1-4, with 9 bases matching TRBD1. The V segment lost 1 base and the J segment 8 bases; nucleotides outside the gene matches: 5. This CDR3 comprises 15 residues. In germline, CDR1 is SGHVS, CDR2 FNYEAQ. The CDR3 nucleotides are TGTGCCAGCAGCTTAGGGGGACAGGGAGGAGAAAAACTGTTTTTT. Its translation is CASSLGGQGGEKLFF. Full variable domain (outside the CDR3, taken from reference TRBV7-6 and TRBJ1-4): GAGVSQSPRYKVTKRGQDVALRCDPISGHVSLYWYRQALGQGPEFLTYFNYEAQQDKSGLPNDRFSAERPEGSISTLTIQRTEQRDSAMYRCASSLGGQGGEKLFFGSGTQLSVL.

CDR3 loop: CASSSPSGTTDTQYF. DNA of the CDR3: TGTGCCAGCAGTTCGCCTAGCGGGACCACAGATACGCAGTATTTT. This rearrangement joins TRBV27 to TRBJ2-3; 9 bases fit TRBD2. Germline loops: CDR1 MNHEY, CDR2 SMNVEV (reference sequence). The CDR3 spans 15 residues. Unmatched junction bases numbered 4, after V lost 4 bases and J lost 2 bases.